The present TCR beta chain was sequenced within a study of T cells in Graves' hyperthyroidism and ophthalmopathy. Amplified TCR beta CDR3 regions derived from RNA transcripts. The HTBI primer set served for first-round RT-PCR of the TCR CDR3. TCRdb re-called the multiplex PCR reads through MiXCR, storing one row per CDR3 protein. The sample holds about 300,000 distinct CDR3 sequences, around 25% seen once. Germline CDR1 MNHEY, CDR2 SVGEGT. Deletions cut 5 bases from V and 5 bases from J, with 9 bases between. The CDR3 is 12 residues long. Sequenced sample: blood. The V gene is TRBV6-2 or TRBV6-3, the J gene TRBJ2-5; D is ambiguous. The origin of this receptor is a man aged 35-49 years with Graves' hyperthyroidism that later progressed to Graves' ophthalmopathy. CDR3 sequence: CASSSRFETQYF. The CDR3 DNA follows: TGTGCCAGCAGTAGCAGGTTTGAGACCCAGTACTTC.